This T cell receptor (beta chain) was sequenced for a study of blood T cell repertoires in COVID-19. In the study overall: The United States, Italy and Spain were the sources of the acute and convalescent COVID-19 samples. T cells, B-cell-depleted T cells, or PBMCs supplied cDNA or gDNA.

Per the original methods: Estimation of nucleated cell counts was performed using reference gene primer amplification. The table came from immunoSEQ multiplex PCR; TCRdb's copy has only in-frame clones and leaves some out. Clone size and the V and J calls come from that table; the DNA yielded D and trimming. The sample lists around 160,000 clones, over 85% occurring once. CDR3 size: 13 residues. Trimming left V 1 base short and J 3 bases short, with 6 bases between. The V gene's germline CDR1 is SEHNR and CDR2 FQNEAQ (reference sequence). Seattle patient enrollment occurred during active infection, with longitudinal follow-up thereafter.

The sequenced sample consisted of peripheral blood. This receptor was obtained from a woman between 55 and 75 years old with COVID-19, enrolled during active disease. V is TRBV7-9 and J is TRBJ1-2, with D hard to call. The CDR3 DNA follows: TGTGCCAGCAGCTTAGGGCCAGACTATGGCTACACCTTC. Amino acid sequence: CASSLGPDYGYTF.